The following is a T cell receptor (beta chain) sequence with its context. The target antigen is unknown. Profiled with immunoSEQ multiplex PCR; TCRdb holds only in-frame clones, not every one. The sample gives roughly 130,000 clones, 80% to 90% of which show up once; 18% is in the top ten. This record comes from a study of T cell responses to AZD1222 COVID-19 vaccine. Broader study findings: Researchers report vaccine-associated CD4 TCRs spanning spike, with dominance at 160-218 and 743-854.

The V end was cut by 3 bases, the J end by 3 bases, with 13 bases between. Germline lookup yields CDR1 SGHKS and CDR2 YYEKEE (reference sequence). This CDR3 is 15 amino acids long. The clonotype comes from an adult in good health. This specimen was peripheral blood, taken on day 0 of MenACWY control vaccination. V gene TRBV5-5 combines with J gene TRBJ1-5, with TRBD1 as a possible D gene (6 bases). As DNA, the CDR3 is TGTGCCAGCAGCTCGACCGGGACACCCAATCAGCCCCAGCATTTT. Its protein is CASSSTGTPNQPQHF.